The T cell receptor (beta chain) under discussion was sequenced for a study of cytomegalovirus exposure and HLA in healthy donors. This CDR3 region has 15 residues. With 5 bases removed from V and 3 bases from J, the gap between germline ends came to 16 bases. Germline V gene lookup returns CDR1 SEHNR and CDR2 FQNEAQ (reference sequence). The repertoire was sequenced with immunoSEQ multiplex PCR; TCRdb's copy has only in-frame clones and lacks some. The sample has some 110,000 clones, around nine tenths seen once. The receptor comes from a man aged 18 to 30 in good health and CMV-seropositive. Sequencing was performed on PBMCs. This chain uses TRBV7-9 with TRBJ1-1; tentative D call: TRBD1 (6 bases). DNA for the CDR3: TGTGCCAGCAGCCACGGGACATCCGGGGACACTGAAGCTTTCTTT. Translated, it gives CASSHGTSGDTEAFF.